Below are 25 T cell receptor beta chains sequenced from a single sample in a study of beta chain features in type 1 diabetes (dated by TCRdb to 2017 to 2018). Their recognized antigens are unknown. Summary of the overall study and its limitations: A moderate but significant shortening of TCRB CDR3 length was observed in type 1 diabetes patients in all four CD4+ subsets.

Library generation was performed with the immunoSEQ multiplex PCR assay. All of the isolated RNA was reverse transcribed with the High Capacity cDNA Reverse Transcription Kit, so expressed TCRB transcripts were sequenced. The immuneACCESS repertoire file appears here via TCRdb, limited to in-frame rearrangements. These files lack a portion of the clones; in checked studies, under half of the deficit traces to unresolved V genes, and the cause of the others is not known. This sample comprises approximately 170,000 clones, around 8% of them detected only once. The ten largest account for 0.94% of the sample. Material for sequencing was central memory CD4+ T cells from blood. The origin of the receptors is a middle-aged woman with type 1 diabetes.

The rearrangement uses TRBV10-3 and TRBJ2-6; possibly TRBD1 for D (5 bases). The CDR3 is made up of 14 amino acids. V lost 8 bases, J lost 0 bases, and 8 bases lay in between. Per the germline V gene, CDR1 is ENHRY and CDR2 is SYGVKD. CDR3 in amino acids: CAIPDTSGANVLTF. DNA for the CDR3: TGTGCCATCCCGGACACCTCTGGGGCCAACGTCCTGACTTTC.

This clone was counted only a few times. The V gene is TRBV6-6, the J gene TRBJ1-2; D remains unclear. This CDR3 is 12 amino acids long. V was clipped by 6 bases and J by 4 bases, with 9 bases between them. Germline lookup yields CDR1 MNHNY and CDR2 SVGAGI (reference sequence). This chain's CDR3 is CASSGGSYGYTF. In DNA, the CDR3 is TGTGCCAGCAGCGGAGGGAGCTATGGCTACACCTTC.

The V call is TRBV27, the J call TRBJ2-3; D may be TRBD2 (6 bases). Looked up from germline, CDR1 is MNHEY and CDR2 is SMNVEV (reference sequence). Trimming removed 5 bases from V and 5 bases from J, with 14 bases in between. The CDR3 sequence is 14 residues long. The CDR3 DNA follows: TGTGCCAGCAGTGTGCGGAGGGGTGGAGATACGCAGTATTTT. It specifies CASSVRRGGDTQYF.

Only a few counts were recorded for this clone. The genes are TRBV28 and TRBJ1-5; TRBD1 agrees at 10 bases. The V gene end was trimmed by 6 bases and the J gene end by 7 bases; junction bases not matched to a gene: 9. The CDR3 runs 15 residues. Germline assignment: CDR1 MDHEN and CDR2 SYDVKM. CDR3 DNA: TGTGCCAGCAGCCCGGGGACAGGGGTGAAGCAGCCCCAGCATTTT. Protein sequence: CASSPGTGVKQPQHF.

The gene calls are TRBV6-5 and TRBJ1-2, with 8 positions matching TRBD1. This CDR3 region has 14 residues. V lost 5 bases, J lost 8 bases, and 10 bases stayed unmatched. CDR1 and CDR2 (germline): MNHEY, SVGAGI. The CDR3 spells CASSETTGDLGYTF. The DNA for the CDR3 is TGTGCCAGCAGTGAGACGACAGGGGACCTCGGCTACACCTTC.

The chain combines TRBV7-2 with TRBJ2-5; 13 bases are shared with TRBD2. The germline V gene encodes CDR1 SGHTA and CDR2 FQGNSA. The CDR3 consists of 16 residues. J was trimmed by 5 bases and V by 5 bases; bases with no gene match: 8. CDR3 sequence: CASSQDRTSGSETQYF. The DNA for the CDR3 is TGTGCCAGCAGCCAAGATCGGACTAGCGGGAGTGAGACCCAGTACTTC.

The rearrangement joins TRBV28 to TRBJ1-2, with a weak D call TRBD1 (6 bases). V lost 6 bases, J lost 4 bases, and 21 bases lay in between. CDR1 MDHEN and CDR2 SYDVKM come from the germline V gene. There are 16 residues in the CDR3. The CDR3 coding sequence is TGTGCCAGCAGGGACAGTCCCTTTCCGAGATTCTATGGCTACACCTTC. It yields the protein CASRDSPFPRFYGYTF.

This clone has only a few counts. The rearrangement joins TRBV5-8 to TRBJ2-1, with 9 bases that match TRBD1. V lost 5 bases and J lost 4; bases outside the gene matches: 4. This CDR3 contains 14 residues. CDR1 SGHTS and CDR2 YDEGEE come from the germline V gene. CDR3 protein: CASSTGQGYNEQFF. As DNA, the CDR3 is TGTGCCAGCAGTACCGGACAGGGGTACAATGAGCAGTTCTTC.

This clone was seen only a few times. The rearrangement uses TRBV28 and TRBJ2-7; 10 bases align to TRBD1. Germline V gene sequence: CDR1 MDHEN, CDR2 SYDVKM. This CDR3 spans 14 amino acids. J was trimmed by 2 bases and V by 5 bases; bases with no gene match: 3. This chain's CDR3 is CASSRTGGAYEQYF. Here the CDR3 DNA reads TGTGCCAGCAGTCGGACAGGGGGAGCCTACGAGCAGTACTTC.

This clone was seen a handful of times. The J gene is TRBJ2-3, the V gene TRBV28, with 12 bases that match TRBD1. The trim removed 7 bases at V and 3 bases at J, leaving 11 bases unmatched. This CDR3 comprises 17 residues. Germline V gene data show CDR1 as MDHEN and CDR2 as SYDVKM. The CDR3 nucleotides are TGTGCCAGCACTCAAGGGACAGGGGGCCGTAGTACAGATACGCAGTATTTT. Protein: CASTQGTGGRSTDTQYF.

V is TRBV28 and J is TRBJ1-4, with unresolved D. V was trimmed by 5 bases and J by 6 bases, leaving 19 bases between them. This CDR3 is 16 amino acids long. Germline V CDR1 and CDR2: MDHEN, SYDVKM. CDR3: CASSSHDPTTDEKLFF. DNA for the CDR3: TGTGCCAGCAGTAGCCATGACCCCACGACTGATGAAAAACTGTTTTTT.

This clone was seen ten or more times. The chain links TRBV7-2 to TRBJ2-1; D may be TRBD2 (6 bases). This CDR3 comprises 16 residues. CDR1 and CDR2 (germline): SGHTA, FQGNSA. Trimming left V 6 bases short and J 4 bases short, with 19 bases between. This CDR3 reads CASRKEGRGRYNEQFF. In nucleotides, the CDR3 is TGTGCCAGCAGAAAAGAAGGACGGGGGAGATACAATGAGCAGTTCTTC.

This clone was detected a few times. CDR3 sequence (DNA): TGCGCCAGCAGCCAAGACCCCAGGGATCAGCCCCAGCATTTT. Protein: CASSQDPRDQPQHF. The rearrangement uses TRBV4-3 and TRBJ1-5; a weak D match, TRBD1 (5 bases). The CDR3 sequence is 14 residues long. The V end was cut by 0 bases, the J end by 5 bases, with 8 bases between. From germline, CDR1 is LGHNA and CDR2 YSLEER.

This clone was counted a few times. The V gene is TRBV16, the J gene TRBJ2-4; TRBD2 aligns across 7 bases. V shed 4 bases, J shed 7 bases, and the junction held 7 bases outside the gene matches. The CDR3 length is 14 residues. From germline, CDR1 is KGHSY and CDR2 FQNENV. The CDR3 DNA sequence: TGTGCCAGCAGCCTACGGGGGGAGAGGAACATTCAGTACTTC. Its protein is CASSLRGERNIQYF.

The chain links TRBV28 to TRBJ2-7, with a weak D call TRBD1 (5 bases). CDR3 length: 14 amino acids. Germline CDR1 is MDHEN and CDR2 is SYDVKM. Between the trimmed V and J ends, which lost 5 bases and 4 bases, there was a span of 15 bases. The CDR3 spells CASSGSTERYEQYF. CDR3 in DNA: TGTGCCAGCAGTGGATCGACAGAAAGATACGAGCAGTACTTC.

The chain employs TRBV5-4 and TRBJ1-1; D uncertain. V lost 0 bases and J lost 5, with 8 bases in between. This CDR3 is 13 amino acids long. Germline loops: CDR1 SGHNT, CDR2 YYREEE (reference sequence). The CDR3 region is CASSLVRETEAFF. The CDR3, as DNA: TGTGCCAGCAGCTTGGTACGAGAAACTGAAGCTTTCTTT.

The rearrangement uses TRBV7-9 and TRBJ1-3; no reliable D call. CDR3 size: 14 residues. With 6 bases removed from V and 4 bases from J, the gap between germline ends came to 13 bases. Germline V gives CDR1 SEHNR, CDR2 FQNEAQ (reference sequence). The CDR3 DNA follows: TGTGCCAGCAGGGTCAGCGGGCCGGGAAACACCATATATTTT. This encodes CASRVSGPGNTIYF.

V and J are TRBV6-6 and TRBJ1-1; D call uncertain. The CDR3 is made up of 13 amino acids. Trimming removed 8 bases from V and 1 base from J, with 11 bases in between. The V gene's germline CDR1 is MNHNY and CDR2 SVGAGI (reference sequence). The CDR3 DNA sequence: TGTGCCAGCGCTTCGGTTAAGAACACTGAAGCTTTCTTT. It yields the protein CASASVKNTEAFF.

The chain couples TRBV6-5 to TRBJ2-7; 7 positions agree with TRBD2. The germline CDR1 and CDR2 sequences are MNHEY and SVGAGI. V gave up 8 bases and J gave up 4 bases; unmatched junction bases: 5. This CDR3 is 12 amino acids long. CDR3 protein: CASGRGGYEQYF. CDR3 nucleotide sequence: TGTGCCAGCGGGAGGGGCGGGTACGAGCAGTACTTC.

This clone was observed a handful of times. This chain joins TRBV18 and TRBJ1-2; D gene unclear. The CDR3 is 11 residues long. CDR1 KGHSH and CDR2 LQKENI come from the germline V gene. V dropped 5 bases and J dropped 3 bases, with 4 bases sitting between them. CDR3 sequence (DNA): TGTGCCAGCTCATCGGACTATGGCTACACCTTC. Its translation is CASSSDYGYTF.

Many counts were recorded for this clone. This rearrangement joins TRBV16 to TRBJ2-3; D ambiguous. The germline gives CDR1 KGHSY, CDR2 FQNENV. Deletions cut 0 bases from V and 4 bases from J, with 2 bases between. The CDR3 has 12 residues. CDR3 sequence reads: CASSQSADTQYF. The CDR3 DNA sequence: TGTGCCAGCAGCCAATCCGCAGATACGCAGTATTTT.

The chain uses TRBV11-2 and TRBJ2-6; D is unresolved. V lost 4 bases and J 11 bases, leaving 18 bases between the germline ends. Germline assignment: CDR1 SGHAT and CDR2 FQNNGV. The CDR3 has 15 residues. The CDR3 region is CASSSFHGRFDVLTF. CDR3 DNA sequence: TGTGCCAGCAGCTCATTCCACGGCAGGTTTGACGTCCTGACTTTC.

This clone was counted a few times. J is TRBJ2-7 and V is TRBV6-5, with 7 bases that match TRBD1. Germline CDR1 MNHEY, CDR2 SVGAGI. Unmatched junction bases numbered 11, after V lost 8 bases and J lost 1 base. This CDR3 is built from 15 residues. The DNA for the CDR3 is TGTGCCAGCTCTTACGACCGGGACAGATCCTACGAGCAGTACTTC. Encoded protein: CASSYDRDRSYEQYF.

This clone was seen a handful of times. The chain employs TRBV27 and TRBJ2-2; a possible D gene is TRBD2 (6 bases). Between the trimmed V and J ends, which lost 5 bases and 7 bases, there was a span of 11 bases. Per germline, CDR1 MNHEY and CDR2 SMNVEV (reference sequence). This CDR3 contains 13 residues. The CDR3 here is CASSGGLYGELFF. In nucleotides, the CDR3 is TGTGCCAGCAGTGGGGGGTTGTACGGGGAGCTGTTTTTT.

This clone was seen more than once but under ten times. The chain combines TRBV28 with TRBJ2-5; 10 nucleotides align to TRBD2. Germline loops: CDR1 MDHEN, CDR2 SYDVKM. The V and J ends lost 6 bases and 4 bases, in that order; junction bases with no gene match: 8. The CDR3 spans 15 residues. CDR3 sequence: CASSGSGRAGETQYF. DNA for the CDR3: TGTGCCAGCAGCGGCAGCGGGAGGGCCGGAGAGACCCAGTACTTC. The whole variable domain, remainder taken from reference TRBV28 and TRBJ2-5, is DVKVTQSSRYLVKRTGEKVFLECVQDMDHENMFWYRQDPGLGLRLIYFSYDVKMKEKGDIPEGYSVSREKKERFSLILESASTNQTSMYLCASSGSGRAGETQYFGPGTRLLVL.